This is a list of T cell receptor beta chains from one sample in a study of blood T cell repertoires in COVID-19. Clones were read by immunoSEQ multiplex PCR, and TCRdb kept only the in-frame ones, dropping some. The data show 280,000 or so clones, about 91% seen once. Sequenced: peripheral blood. The receptors derive from a woman aged 55 to 70 with acute or convalescent COVID-19. The CDR3 runs from the conserved cysteine through the conserved F or W. The listing skips clone size in some rows; elsewhere it reads once, few, many or a size class.

J: TRBJ2-1; size: -; V: TRBV9; CDR3: CASSVTWNEQFF
J: TRBJ2-5; size: -; V: TRBV5-5; CDR3: CASSPPGLALETQYF
J: TRBJ1-5; size: -; V: TRBV28; CDR3: CASSTRRGSNQPQHF
J: TRBJ2-1; size: -; V: TRBV19; CDR3: CASSLPTSGLNSYNEQFF
J: TRBJ1-1; size: -; V: TRBV7-6; CDR3: CASSPEQTGVLAFF
J: TRBJ2-2; size: -; V: TRBV11-2; CDR3: CASSLEGQGIAGELFF
J: TRBJ1-1; size: once; V: TRBV7-6; CDR3: CASSFSGWGLGPCSEAFF
J: TRBJ1-2; size: few; V: TRBV3-1/TRBV3-2; CDR3: CASSRGQKNYGYTF
J: TRBJ1-4; size: -; V: TRBV4-2; CDR3: CASSHEQGSNEKLFF
J: TRBJ2-1; size: -; V: TRBV27; CDR3: CASSRTGGSYNEQFF
J: TRBJ1-2; size: -; V: TRBV5-5; CDR3: CASSPRTGNYGYTF
J: TRBJ2-2; size: -; V: TRBV11-2; CDR3: CASSLGLAGNTGELFF
J: TRBJ2-7; size: few; V: TRBV14; CDR3: CASSQGLADGEEEHSFEQYF
J: TRBJ1-1; size: -; V: TRBV6-5; CDR3: CASRLDRVNTEAFF